This entry lists 22 T cell receptor beta chains sequenced from one sample in a study of shared clonotypes between healthy human individuals. The assay was immunoSEQ multiplex PCR, and TCRdb's table has in-frame clones only and misses some. The sample has some 490,000 clones; approximately 82% are singletons. The sequenced material came from PBMCs. These receptors originate from a woman between 35 and 50 years old in good health. Some clones in this sample may be carry-over from other donors' samples.

A single count supports this clone. The chain recombines TRBV30 with TRBJ1-6; 10 bases are shared with TRBD1. The CDR3 is 15 amino acids. CDR1 is GTSNPN, CDR2 SVGIG, per germline (reference sequence). Trimming at V came to 2 bases and at J to 11 bases, leaving 9 bases not matched to a gene. Here the CDR3 DNA reads TGTGCCTGGAGTCCAACCGGGACAGGGGCTACACCCCTCCACTTT. Translating gives CAWSPTGTGATPLHF.

The gene calls are TRBV6-5 and TRBJ2-2; D uncertain. CDR1 and CDR2 from the germline V gene are MNHEY and SVGAGI. The CDR3 is 14 residues long. The V end lost 2 bases, the J end lost 3 bases, and 7 bases lay between the germline ends. CDR3 region: CASSYGSDTGELFF. For the CDR3, the DNA is TGTGCCAGCAGTTACGGGTCCGACACCGGGGAGCTGTTTTTT.

About this clone: A much larger clone differs from this one at a single base, so this may be a read error. The chain couples TRBV6-6 to TRBJ2-2; tentatively, D is TRBD1 (6 bases). CDR3 length: 15 residues. Germline assignment: CDR1 MNHNY and CDR2 SVGAGI (reference sequence). CDR3 bases: TGTACCAGCAGGCCACAGGGTTCGGGTACCGGGGAGCTGTTTTTT. Residues: CTSRPQGSGTGELFF.

The chain has TRBV2 and TRBJ1-4, with D maybe TRBD1 (6 bases). Germline V CDR1 and CDR2: SNHLY, FYNNEI. With 8 bases removed from V and 8 bases from J, the gap between germline ends came to 18 bases. The CDR3 is made up of 14 amino acids. CDR3 coding DNA: TGTGCCAGCGTGTCAGGGGCCGGGGGGGAAAAACTGTTTTTT. Translated: CASVSGAGGEKLFF.

This clone has at least ten counts. The chain employs TRBV28 and TRBJ1-2; D is undetermined. Germline V CDR1 and CDR2: MDHEN, SYDVKM. The CDR3 has 12 residues. V gave up 4 bases and J gave up 1 base, with 4 bases separating them. The chain's CDR3 is CASSWFNYGYTF. In DNA form, the CDR3 reads TGTGCCAGCAGTTGGTTTAACTATGGCTACACCTTC.

The V call is TRBV7-8, the J call TRBJ2-2; D might be TRBD1 or TRBD2, each matching 6 bases. The V gene's germline CDR1 is SGHVS and CDR2 FQNEAQ. V lost 5 bases to trimming and J lost 0 bases, with 13 bases between them. The CDR3 has 16 residues. DNA for the CDR3: TGTGCCAGCAGCCGTTGGGGGGCCGCGAACACCGGGGAGCTGTTTTTT. Its protein product is CASSRWGAANTGELFF.

The chain joins TRBV9 to TRBJ1-1, with no clear D. V was trimmed by 4 bases and J by 1 base, leaving 14 bases between them. CDR1 is SGDLS, CDR2 YYNGEE, per germline. The CDR3 sequence is 15 residues long. In DNA, the CDR3 is TGTGCCAGCAGCTCCAACGGGGAAACGAACACTGAAGCTTTCTTT. Protein sequence: CASSSNGETNTEAFF.

This clone was detected only a few times. The chain uses TRBV9 and TRBJ1-1; D call uncertain. The germline V gene encodes CDR1 SGDLS and CDR2 YYNGEE. The length of the CDR3 is 14 residues. Trimming left V 3 bases short and J 0 bases short, with 9 bases between. This CDR3 reads CASSEGGLNTEAFF. CDR3 DNA: TGTGCCAGCAGCGAGGGCGGCTTGAACACTGAAGCTTTCTTT. Together with reference TRBV9 and TRBJ1-1, the CDR3 gives the full variable domain: DSGVTQTPKHLITATGQRVTLRCSPRSGDLSVYWYQQSLDQGLQFLIQYYNGEERAKGNILERFSAQQFPDLHSELNLSSLELGDSALYFCASSEGGLNTEAFFGQGTRLTVV.

The chain is built from TRBV5-8 and TRBJ1-1; a weak D match, TRBD1 (5 bases). This CDR3 comprises 13 residues. Looked up from germline, CDR1 is SGHTS and CDR2 is YDEGEE. V lost 6 bases and J lost 6, with 15 bases in between. The CDR3 nucleotides are TGTGCCAGCAAGGTATCCAGGGTGGCTGAAGCTTTCTTT. It translates to CASKVSRVAEAFF.

The rearrangement links TRBV19 to TRBJ2-7; the match to TRBD1 covers 7 bases. J lost 5 bases, V lost 2 bases, and 12 bases had no gene match. The length of the CDR3 is 16 residues. Germline-derived CDR1 and CDR2 are LNHDA and SQIVND (reference sequence). The CDR3 region has the DNA TGTGCCAGTAGTATAACTTCAACGACAGGGCCCGACGAGCAGTACTTC. Translation: CASSITSTTGPDEQYF.

The count of this clone is one. This rearrangement joins TRBV5-1 to TRBJ1-2; 7 nucleotides agree with TRBD1. Germline CDR1 is SGHRS and CDR2 is YFSETQ. The CDR3 runs to 15 residues. The V gene end was trimmed by 3 bases and the J gene end by 0 bases; junction bases not matched to a gene: 5. The CDR3 here is CASSSAGTANYGYTF. CDR3 in DNA: TGCGCCAGCAGCTCAGCCGGGACAGCTAACTATGGCTACACCTTC. Drawing the rest from reference TRBV5-1 and TRBJ1-2, the complete variable domain is KAGVTQTPRYLIKTRGQQVTLSCSPISGHRSVSWYQQTPGQGLQFLFEYFSETQRNKGNFPGRFSGRQFSNSRSEMNVSTLELGDSALYLCASSSAGTANYGYTFGSGTRLTVV.

The chain couples TRBV30 to TRBJ1-5; the D is unclear. CDR1 and CDR2 (germline): GTSNPN, SVGIG (reference sequence). V gave up 3 bases and J gave up 5 bases, with 14 bases separating them. The CDR3 consists of 14 residues. In DNA, the CDR3 is TGTGCCTGGAGGGCAGGTGGCGCGTATCAGCCCCAGCATTTT. Residues: CAWRAGGAYQPQHF.

The chain combines TRBV28 with TRBJ2-3; no definite D call. The CDR3 length is 11 residues. V was cut by 3 bases and J by 8 bases, with 6 bases left in between. CDR1 and CDR2 (germline): MDHEN, SYDVKM. DNA for the CDR3: TGTGCCAGCAGTTTCGGCGGTACGCAGTATTTT. It codes for CASSFGGTQYF. The complete variable domain, with remaining parts taken from reference TRBV28 and TRBJ2-3, reads DVKVTQSSRYLVKRTGEKVFLECVQDMDHENMFWYRQDPGLGLRLIYFSYDVKMKEKGDIPEGYSVSREKKERFSLILESASTNQTSMYLCASSFGGTQYFGPGTRLTVL.

The count of this clone is one. The chain combines TRBV7-8 with TRBJ1-1; unclear D gene. The CDR3 spans 16 residues. With 5 bases removed from V and 2 bases from J, the gap between germline ends came to 18 bases. Germline lookup yields CDR1 SGHVS and CDR2 FQNEAQ. The DNA for the CDR3 is TGTGCCAGCAGCCCATCGATATGGGCCCCAAACACTGAAGCTTTCTTT. It translates to CASSPSIWAPNTEAFF.

The V and J genes are TRBV15 and TRBJ2-1; 8 bases fit TRBD2. V lost 5 bases, J lost 3 bases, and 9 bases stayed unmatched. In germline, CDR1 is LNHNV, CDR2 YYDKDF (reference sequence). CDR3 length: 16 amino acids. CDR3: CATSGQGSGVYNEQFF. CDR3 nucleotide sequence: TGTGCCACCAGCGGACAAGGTAGCGGGGTCTACAATGAGCAGTTCTTC.

The chain joins TRBV6-1 to TRBJ2-3; D possibly matches TRBD1 or TRBD2 (5 bases each). Trimming removed 4 bases at V and 0 bases at J, with 11 bases between. CDR1 and CDR2 (germline): MNHNS, SASEGT. This CDR3 comprises 15 residues. The CDR3 coding sequence is TGTGCCAGCAGTGCCCCCGGGACCAGCACAGATACGCAGTATTTT. Its protein is CASSAPGTSTDTQYF.

The chain carries TRBV7-9 and TRBJ2-7; 12 bases agree with TRBD1. V dropped 3 bases and J dropped 4; count of bases not matched to a gene: 7. This CDR3 is built from 16 residues. Germline V CDR1 and CDR2: SEHNR, FQNEAQ (reference sequence). CDR3: CASSLLGQGAHYEQYF. Here the CDR3 DNA reads TGTGCCAGCAGCTTGTTGGGACAGGGGGCCCATTACGAGCAGTACTTC.

V is TRBV19 and J is TRBJ2-1; TRBD2 agrees at 7 bases. The germline V gene has CDR1 LNHDA and CDR2 SQIVND (reference sequence). The trim removed 7 bases at V and 4 bases at J, leaving 7 bases unmatched. The CDR3 length is 14 residues. In DNA, the CDR3 is TGTGCCAGTAATTCGCGGGAGCTGTACAATGAGCAGTTCTTC. Amino acids: CASNSRELYNEQFF.

This clone was seen only a few times. The CDR3 is CASLGQGVGYTF. The CDR3 DNA reads TGTGCCAGCCTCGGCCAGGGGGTTGGCTACACCTTC. The genes are TRBV9 and TRBJ1-2; 7 bases are a match to TRBD1. The CDR3 length is 12 residues. Per germline, CDR1 SGDLS and CDR2 YYNGEE. V lost 7 bases and J lost 7; bases outside the gene matches: 7.

This clone showed up many times. Distinct nucleotide sequences in the sample also encode this CDR3. The rearrangement joins TRBV30 to TRBJ1-5; possibly TRBD1 for D (5 bases). The germline V gene encodes CDR1 GTSNPN and CDR2 SVGIG (reference sequence). Trimming shortened V by 0 bases and J by 4 bases, and 10 bases separated the two germline ends. The CDR3 is 14 residues long. The CDR3 here is CAWSVTGGNQPQHF. The DNA of the CDR3 is TGTGCCTGGAGTGTCACGGGGGGTAATCAGCCCCAGCATTTT. Looking up the rest from reference TRBV30 and TRBJ1-5 gives the full variable domain: SQTIHQWPATLVQPVGSPLSLECTVEGTSNPNLYWYRQAAGRGLQLLFYSVGIGQISSEVPQNLSASRPQDRQFILSSKKLLLSDSGFYLCAWSVTGGNQPQHFGDGTRLSIL.

Note on this clone: The junction does not match germline at one end; this may be a read error. Here the CDR3 reads CASSPTGGVSF. In DNA, the CDR3 is TGTGCCAGCAGCCCCACAGGGGGGGTCTCATTT. This chain connects TRBV13 to TRBJ1-1; 8 nucleotides agree with TRBD1. Germline CDR1 is PRHDT and CDR2 is FYEKMQ (reference sequence). The CDR3 is 11 residues long.

The genes are TRBV5-1 and TRBJ2-3, with D maybe TRBD2 (5 bases). The CDR3 consists of 16 residues. Germline V gene lookup returns CDR1 SGHRS and CDR2 YFSETQ. V was pared by 4 bases and J by 6 bases, with 21 bases between. This chain's CDR3 is CASSPGTGVNGDTQYF. In nucleotides, the CDR3 is TGCGCCAGCAGCCCGGGAACCGGGGTCAATGGGGATACGCAGTATTTT.